The 31 T cell receptor beta chains below all came from one sample that was sequenced in a study of T cells after yellow fever vaccination. TCRdb independently ran MiXCR on the 5' RACE reads; one entry per CDR3 protein. The sample holds 200,000 to 250,000 distinct CDR3 sequences, 6.9% seen once. Sequencing was performed on CD4+ T cells sorted from PBMCs, taken 15 days after the yellow fever booster vaccination. The source is a man aged 25 to 45 who received the YFV17D yellow fever vaccine.

This clonotype has a count of ten or more. V gene TRBV7-9 combines with J gene TRBJ2-7; 9 nucleotides agree with TRBD2. Losses at the gene ends were 5 bases for V and 6 bases for J; bases not matched to a gene: 23. This CDR3 region has 19 residues. CDR1 is SEHNR, CDR2 FQNEAQ, per germline (reference sequence). The CDR3 is CASSQWAGGPYARPVEQYF. CDR3 nucleotide sequence: TGTGCCAGCAGCCAATGGGCGGGAGGGCCGTATGCCCGGCCCGTCGAGCAGTACTTC.

As for this clonotype: Since a much larger clone is just one base distant, this may be a read error. The chain recombines TRBV20-1 with TRBJ2-3; no definite D call. From germline, CDR1 is DFQATT and CDR2 SNEGSKA (reference sequence). This CDR3 spans 11 amino acids. The CDR3 region is CSASFQDTRYF. Here the CDR3 DNA reads TGCAGTGCTAGTTTTCAAGATACGCGGTATTTT.

In this sample, this clonotype turned up a few times. V is TRBV29-1 and J is TRBJ1-2; D not resolved. The CDR3 contains 14 residues. The V gene lost 3 bases and the J gene lost 3 bases, with 14 bases spanning the gap. Germline values: CDR1 SQVTM, CDR2 ANQGSEA. For the CDR3, the DNA is TGCAGCGTTGACGGTCACCCCGTCGACTATGGCTACACCTTC. It codes for CSVDGHPVDYGYTF.

This clonotype was detected only a few times. V and J are TRBV2 and TRBJ2-3; 9 bases are a match to TRBD2. CDR1 and CDR2 from the germline V gene are SNHLY and FYNNEI. This CDR3 has 15 amino acids. Trimming at V came to 7 bases and at J to 3 bases, leaving 8 bases not matched to a gene. The CDR3 region has the DNA TGTGCCAGCACCCTTAGCGGGAGCGAGACAGATACGCAGTATTTT. This translates into CASTLSGSETDTQYF.

This clonotype came up many times. The chain has TRBV5-1 and TRBJ2-7; D is perhaps TRBD2 (5 bases). Trimming cost V 1 base and J 4 bases, with 15 bases left between them. Looked up from germline, CDR1 is SGHRS and CDR2 is YFSETQ. CDR3 length: 15 residues. Here the CDR3 reads CASSLFRGFEYEQYF. CDR3 nucleotide sequence: TGCGCCAGCAGCTTGTTTAGAGGGTTCGAGTACGAGCAGTACTTC.

This clonotype has ten or more counts. The chain employs TRBV7-2 and TRBJ2-4, with D hard to call. The CDR3 loop spans 13 amino acids. From germline, CDR1 is SGHTA and CDR2 FQGNSA. Trimming took 5 bases from V and 1 from J, leaving 6 bases between them. The CDR3 sequence: CASSPLAKNIQYF. The CDR3 DNA follows: TGTGCCAGCAGCCCCCTGGCCAAAAACATTCAGTACTTC. Combining the CDR3 with reference TRBV7-2 and TRBJ2-4 gives the whole variable domain GAGVSQSPSNKVTEKGKDVELRCDPISGHTALYWYRQSLGQGLEFLIYFQGNSAPDKSGLPSDRFSAERTGGSVSTLTIQRTQQEDSAVYLCASSPLAKNIQYFGAGTRLSVL.

This chain connects TRBV9 to TRBJ2-1, with 7 bases aligning to TRBD2. The CDR3 totals 16 residues. Germline CDR1 SGDLS, CDR2 YYNGEE. The V segment lost 2 bases and the J segment 1 base; nucleotides outside the gene matches: 6. CDR3 DNA sequence: TGTGCCAGCAGCGTGGGAGGGAGTAAATCCTACAATGAGCAGTTCTTC. Amino acid sequence: CASSVGGSKSYNEQFF. Full variable domain (outside the CDR3, taken from reference TRBV9 and TRBJ2-1): DSGVTQTPKHLITATGQRVTLRCSPRSGDLSVYWYQQSLDQGLQFLIQYYNGEERAKGNILERFSAQQFPDLHSELNLSSLELGDSALYFCASSVGGSKSYNEQFFGPGTRLTVL.

The V and J genes are TRBV4-3 and TRBJ2-5; 7 bases map to TRBD1. The CDR3 sequence is 14 residues long. J gave up 4 bases and V 1 base, and 3 bases lay outside the gene matches. Germline CDR1 reads LGHNA; CDR2 reads YSLEER. The CDR3 DNA reads as TGCGCCAGCAGCCAAGGGACAGGAGGAGAGACCCAGTACTTC. It specifies CASSQGTGGETQYF.

In this sample, this clonotype turned up a few times. The J gene is TRBJ2-4, the V gene TRBV15; TRBD2 matches at 12 bases. This CDR3 has 19 residues. Germline values: CDR1 LNHNV, CDR2 YYDKDF (reference sequence). V lost 1 base, J lost 5 bases, and 12 bases stayed unmatched. For the CDR3, the DNA is TGTGCCACCAGCAGAGGTCTAGCGGGAGGGCCGCCTTCCGAAAACATTCAGTACTTC. Encoded protein: CATSRGLAGGPPSENIQYF. The whole variable domain, filled in from reference TRBV15 and TRBJ2-4, reads DAMVIQNPRYQVTQFGKPVTLSCSQTLNHNVMYWYQQKSSQAPKLLFHYYDKDFNNEADTPDNFQSRRPNTSFCFLDIRSPGLGDTAMYLCATSRGLAGGPPSENIQYFGAGTRLSVL.

The CDR3 DNA reads TGTGCCACCAGTGAGTCCCCGGGGACTAGCGGGAACGATGAGCAGTTCTTC. Encoded protein: CATSESPGTSGNDEQFF. The rearrangement links TRBV24-1 to TRBJ2-1; 13 bases are a match to TRBD2. Germline CDR1 is KGHDR and CDR2 is SFDVKD. The CDR3 is 17 residues long. The V and J ends lost 4 bases and 8 bases, in that order; junction bases with no gene match: 10.

The V gene is TRBV10-1, the J gene TRBJ1-2; the D gene is possibly TRBD1 (6 bases). This CDR3 spans 15 amino acids. Germline V CDR1 and CDR2: WNHNN, SYGVQD (reference sequence). Between the trimmed V and J ends, which lost 5 bases and 4 bases, there was a span of 17 bases. The CDR3 reads CASSKVLDRTYGYTF. CDR3 nucleotides: TGCGCCAGCAGTAAAGTCTTGGACAGAACCTATGGCTACACCTTC.

The sample holds a few counts of this clonotype. This chain connects TRBV6-2 or TRBV6-3 to TRBJ2-6; tentatively, D is TRBD2 (6 bases). CDR1 is MNHEY, CDR2 SVGEGT, per germline. Trimming cost V 6 bases and J 2 bases, with 14 bases left between them. The CDR3 is 16 amino acids. CDR3 in amino acids: CASSFGLLPGANVLTF. CDR3 nucleotide sequence: TGTGCCAGCAGCTTTGGACTACTGCCTGGGGCCAACGTCCTGACTTTC.

This clonotype was observed a handful of times. CDR3 sequence (DNA): TGTGCCAGCAGTGATAGGGACAGGGCAGGCTATGGCTACACCTTC. It yields the protein CASSDRDRAGYGYTF. J is TRBJ1-2 and V is TRBV2; TRBD1 aligns across 9 bases. Germline CDR1 is SNHLY and CDR2 is FYNNEI. Germline trimming cut 3 bases from V and 4 bases from J; bases unmatched to any gene: 6. This CDR3 region has 15 residues. Looking up the rest from reference TRBV2 and TRBJ1-2 gives the full variable domain: EPEVTQTPSHQVTQMGQEVILRCVPISNHLYFYWYRQILGQKVEFLVSFYNNEISEKSEIFDDQFSVERPDGSNFTLKIRSTKLEDSAMYFCASSDRDRAGYGYTFGSGTRLTVV.

This clonotype was seen ten or more times. The chain employs TRBV20-1 and TRBJ2-2, with D perhaps given as TRBD1 or TRBD2 (6 bases each). The CDR3 is 14 amino acids. CDR1 and CDR2 from the germline V gene are DFQATT and SNEGSKA (reference sequence). CDR3 DNA: TGCGGCCTTCAAGGTGGAGGGGGCACCGGGGAGCTGTTTTTT. Protein sequence: CGLQGGGGTGELFF.

The chain is built from TRBV7-2 and TRBJ2-7; D is perhaps TRBD1 (6 bases). V lost 3 bases and J lost 2, with 11 bases in between. Germline V CDR1 and CDR2: SGHTA, FQGNSA. The CDR3 extends over 14 amino acids. CDR3 protein: CASSFDRRTYEQYF. DNA of the CDR3: TGTGCCAGCAGCTTTGACAGGCGGACCTACGAGCAGTACTTC.

Worth noting for this clonotype: This may come from a read error, since a much larger clone is one base off. The chain carries TRBV5-1 and TRBJ2-3; no reliable D call. Germline V gene data show CDR1 as SGHRS and CDR2 as YFSETQ. Trimming pared 4 bases from V and 6 bases from J, leaving 12 bases between. There are 13 residues in the CDR3. CDR3 sequence: CASSPHGVDTQYF. In nucleotides, the CDR3 is TGCGCCAGCAGCCCGCATGGGGTTGATACGCAGTATTTT. The variable domain in full, with the rest retrieved from reference TRBV5-1 and TRBJ2-3, is KAGVTQTPRYLIKTRGQQVTLSCSPISGHRSVSWYQQTPGQGLQFLFEYFSETQRNKGNFPGRFSGRQFSNSRSEMNVSTLELGDSALYLCASSPHGVDTQYFGPGTRLTVL.

This clonotype was counted many times. The J gene is TRBJ2-3, the V gene TRBV7-2; TRBD2 is a possible D gene (5 bases). This CDR3 region has 13 residues. Germline V lookup: CDR1 SGHTA, CDR2 FQGNSA. Trimming shortened V by 1 base and J by 3 bases, and 5 bases separated the two germline ends. The CDR3 here is CASSLERTDTQYF. CDR3 coding DNA: TGTGCCAGCAGCTTAGAGCGGACAGATACGCAGTATTTT.

This clonotype was observed at least ten times. CDR3 loop: CASSYGTNYGYTF. The CDR3 DNA sequence: TGTGCCAGCAGTTACGGCACCAACTATGGCTACACCTTC. The genes are TRBV6-5 and TRBJ1-2, with D hard to call. Germline CDR1 is MNHEY and CDR2 is SVGAGI. Trimming left V 2 bases short and J 2 bases short, with 6 bases between. This CDR3 is built from 13 residues.

The chain uses TRBV7-2 and TRBJ1-1, with 8 nucleotides matching TRBD1. V shed 5 bases and J 5 bases; nucleotides not matched to a gene: 10. The CDR3 contains 15 residues. Germline-derived CDR1 and CDR2 are SGHTA and FQGNSA. The CDR3 reads CASSQGASVGTEAFF. Written as DNA, the CDR3 is TGTGCCAGCAGCCAGGGGGCCTCAGTGGGTACTGAAGCTTTCTTT.

CDR3 region: CASSGVNQPQHF. DNA of the CDR3: TGTGCCAGCAGTGGCGTGAATCAGCCCCAGCATTTT. V gene TRBV7-2 combines with J gene TRBJ1-5; D is unresolved. Germline-derived CDR1 and CDR2 are SGHTA and FQGNSA. Trimming took 6 bases from V and 4 from J, leaving 7 bases between them. This CDR3 has 12 amino acids. Full variable domain (missing parts from reference TRBV7-2 and TRBJ1-5): GAGVSQSPSNKVTEKGKDVELRCDPISGHTALYWYRQSLGQGLEFLIYFQGNSAPDKSGLPSDRFSAERTGGSVSTLTIQRTQQEDSAVYLCASSGVNQPQHFGDGTRLSIL.

The sample holds many counts of this clonotype. The chain is built from TRBV12-3 or TRBV12-4 and TRBJ2-7, with a weak D call TRBD1 (5 bases). Trimming cost V 6 bases and J 3 bases, with 15 bases left between them. The CDR3 is 14 residues long. CDR3 in DNA: TGTGCCAGCAGCCCTACAGGCCATGACTACGAGCAGTACTTC. Residues: CASSPTGHDYEQYF.

This clonotype occurred a few times. J is TRBJ2-4 and V is TRBV11-1, with 10 bases that match TRBD1. The CDR3 has 19 amino acids. Germline V lookup: CDR1 SGHAT, CDR2 FQDESV (reference sequence). V was pared by 5 bases and J by 0 bases, with 13 bases of the junction left unmatched. The CDR3: CASSGGVGQGTQAKNIQYF. CDR3 nucleotides: TGTGCCAGCAGCGGGGGAGTGGGACAGGGGACTCAAGCCAAAAACATTCAGTACTTC.

This clonotype appeared a few times. The genes are TRBV27 and TRBJ2-2; 10 bases are a match to TRBD1. V shed 5 bases, J shed 0 bases, and the junction held 3 bases outside the gene matches. The V gene's germline CDR1 is MNHEY and CDR2 SMNVEV (reference sequence). This CDR3 contains 16 residues. Here the CDR3 reads CASSAGTGANTGELFF. CDR3 coding DNA: TGTGCCAGCAGTGCAGGGACAGGGGCGAACACCGGGGAGCTGTTTTTT.

This sequence joins TRBV6-2 or TRBV6-3 and TRBJ2-1; 8 bases fit TRBD2. In germline, CDR1 is MNHEY, CDR2 SVGEGT. The CDR3 spans 18 residues. With V trimmed by 2 bases and J by 10 bases, 19 bases remained unmatched. The chain's CDR3 is CASSYPHSGTLPKHEQFF. Here the CDR3 DNA reads TGTGCCAGCAGTTACCCCCATAGCGGGACGCTCCCTAAACACGAGCAGTTCTTC.

This clonotype was picked up many times. Sequence at one end of the junction differs from germline and may be a read error. The V call is TRBV7-2, the J call TRBJ2-1; 7 bases map to TRBD2. CDR3 length: 15 amino acids. Per germline, CDR1 SGHTA and CDR2 FQGNSA. The CDR3 sequence is CASSLADLGYNEQFF. CDR3 bases: TGTGCCAGCAGCCTAGCGGACCTGGGGTACAATGAGCAGTTCTTC.

The chain uses TRBV7-2 and TRBJ1-1; D may be TRBD1 (6 bases). V was pared by 8 bases and J by 2 bases, with 9 bases between. CDR1 is SGHTA and CDR2 is FQGNSA in the germline V gene. The CDR3 length is 12 residues. The CDR3 DNA sequence: TGTGCCAGCCAGGGGCCTAACACTGAAGCTTTCTTT. The encoded protein is CASQGPNTEAFF.

This clonotype has only a few counts. The chain couples TRBV7-2 to TRBJ2-1; 7 nucleotides line up with TRBD2. The germline V gene has CDR1 SGHTA and CDR2 FQGNSA. CDR3 size: 14 residues. Trimming cost V 1 base and J 8 bases; bases outside gene matches: 5. The CDR3 here is CASSLGLAMDEQFF. CDR3 bases: TGTGCCAGCAGCTTAGGACTAGCAATGGATGAGCAGTTCTTC.

This clonotype was seen a handful of times. This chain connects TRBV23-1 to TRBJ2-1; TRBD1 might be the D (6 bases). TRBV23-1 is an open reading frame whose function is uncertain. The CDR3 length is 14 residues. The ends were cut back, 7 bases at V and 5 bases at J, with 15 bases in the middle. The CDR3 sequence is CASIPARGNNEQFF. DNA for the CDR3: TGCGCCAGCATTCCCGCCAGGGGAAACAATGAGCAGTTCTTC.

This clonotype was seen a few times. The chain is built from TRBV15 and TRBJ2-1, with D unresolved. The CDR3 length is 12 residues. The V and J ends lost 11 bases and 3 bases respectively, with 11 bases between them. Looked up from germline, CDR1 is LNHNV and CDR2 is YYDKDF (reference sequence). The CDR3 sequence is CAGESLYNEQFF. In DNA, the CDR3 is TGTGCCGGCGAGAGCCTCTACAATGAGCAGTTCTTC.

This clonotype was picked up a small number of times. This rearrangement joins TRBV4-3 to TRBJ1-2; D is ambiguous. CDR3 size: 15 residues. Germline V lookup: CDR1 LGHNA, CDR2 YSLEER. Deletions cut 1 base from V and 4 bases from J, with 13 bases between. The CDR3 sequence: CASSQVAPGSYGYTF. CDR3 nucleotides: TGCGCCAGCAGCCAAGTTGCTCCCGGGAGCTATGGCTACACCTTC.

This clonotype has only a few counts. J is TRBJ1-6 and V is TRBV12-3 or TRBV12-4; no reliable D call. This CDR3 region has 14 residues. The germline V and J ends were trimmed by 2 bases and 5 bases, with 7 bases remaining between them. The CDR3 protein is CASSLSNNNSPLHF. CDR3 nucleotide sequence: TGTGCCAGCAGTTTATCAAACAATAATTCACCCCTCCACTTT.